The 28 T cell receptor beta chains listed next were all sequenced from one sample in a study of T cells in tuberculosis. TCRdb's table, derived via immunoSEQ multiplex PCR, lists solely in-frame clones and lacks some. The table shows 47,000 or so clones, with about 95% occurring only once. Stated time point: new active TB diagnosis, blood taken before or within 7 days of starting treatment. Sequenced here: PBMCs, sampled at tuberculosis diagnosis. The receptor source for this set is an adult with tuberculosis.

The V call is TRBV2, the J call TRBJ1-2, with TRBD1 as a possible D gene (5 bases). Trimming removed 4 bases from V and 5 bases from J, with 14 bases in between. The CDR3 loop spans 14 amino acids. From germline, CDR1 is SNHLY and CDR2 FYNNEI. The CDR3 DNA is TGTGCCAGCAGTGGCAGAGTGGAGGGGTATGGCTACACCTTC. This sequence encodes CASSGRVEGYGYTF.

This clone came up once. The chain links TRBV4-1 to TRBJ2-2, with TRBD2 matching over 14 bases. Germline V gene lookup returns CDR1 MGHRA and CDR2 YSYEKL. The J segment lost 0 bases and the V segment lost 4 bases, leaving 10 bases of the junction unmatched. CDR3 length: 20 amino acids. The CDR3 protein is CASSLRGLAGATANTGELFF. In DNA, the CDR3 is TGCGCCAGCAGCCTTCGGGGACTAGCGGGAGCCACCGCGAACACCGGGGAGCTGTTTTTT.

J is TRBJ2-2 and V is TRBV27; D gene unclear. V was cut by 3 bases and J by 4 bases, with 12 bases left in between. CDR3 size: 15 residues. CDR1 and CDR2 (germline): MNHEY, SMNVEV (reference sequence). CDR3 sequence reads: CASSFGQVFTGELFF. The CDR3 DNA is TGTGCCAGCAGTTTTGGGCAGGTATTCACCGGGGAGCTGTTTTTT.

The V call is TRBV28, the J call TRBJ2-4; weak D call: TRBD1 (5 bases). This CDR3 has 13 amino acids. Germline V gene sequence: CDR1 MDHEN, CDR2 SYDVKM. V lost 2 bases to trimming and J lost 7 bases, with 9 bases between them. The CDR3 here is CASSLPGNNIQYF. The CDR3, as DNA: TGTGCCAGCAGTTTACCAGGGAACAACATTCAGTACTTC.

The rearrangement links TRBV30 to TRBJ2-7; 9 bases map to TRBD1. CDR1 GTSNPN and CDR2 SVGIG come from the germline V gene (reference sequence). The CDR3 extends over 15 amino acids. With 2 bases clipped from V and 2 bases from J, the junction kept 7 bases outside the gene matches. The chain's CDR3 is CAWSLDRGWTYEQYF. The CDR3 DNA is TGTGCCTGGAGTTTGGACAGGGGATGGACCTACGAGCAGTACTTC.

The chain employs TRBV9 and TRBJ2-7; 8 nucleotides match TRBD2. J was trimmed by 6 bases and V by 3 bases; bases with no gene match: 11. Looked up from germline, CDR1 is SGDLS and CDR2 is YYNGEE. This CDR3 has 15 amino acids. CDR3 nucleotide sequence: TGTGCCAGCAGCGCCGGACCGGGGGGGCGGTCCGAGCAGTACTTC. This translates into CASSAGPGGRSEQYF.

J is TRBJ2-1 and V is TRBV7-9, with 7 positions matching TRBD2. CDR3 length equals 15 residues. The germline CDR1 and CDR2 sequences are SEHNR and FQNEAQ (reference sequence). The ends lost 3 bases at V and 9 bases at J; junction bases unmatched: 11. The CDR3 coding sequence is TGTGCCAGCAGCTTCGCAGGCGGGAGTGGGGGTGAGCAGTTCTTC. This gives the protein CASSFAGGSGGEQFF.

V usage is TRBV27 and J usage is TRBJ2-1, with TRBD2 matching over 10 bases. CDR3 length equals 18 residues. With V trimmed by 0 bases and J by 8 bases, 13 bases remained unmatched. The germline V gene encodes CDR1 MNHEY and CDR2 SMNVEV (reference sequence). Here the CDR3 DNA reads TGTGCCAGCAGTTTATCCCCTCATAGCGGGGGGAGGGTCCATGAGCAGTTCTTC. As protein: CASSLSPHSGGRVHEQFF.

This rearrangement joins TRBV7-2 to TRBJ2-3, with TRBD1 matching over 9 bases. V was clipped by 3 bases and J by 2 bases; unmatched bases: 3. Germline CDR1 and CDR2: SGHTA and FQGNSA. This CDR3 comprises 15 residues. This chain's CDR3 is CASSFGTGPTDTQYF. In nucleotides, the CDR3 is TGTGCCAGCAGCTTTGGGACAGGGCCCACAGATACGCAGTATTTT.

The chain carries TRBV14 and TRBJ1-1; D gene ambiguous. V lost 6 bases to trimming and J lost 0 bases, with 8 bases between them. CDR3 size: 13 residues. CDR1 is SGHDN and CDR2 is FVKESK in the germline V gene. The CDR3 nucleotides are TGTGCCAGCAGTCCTCGGTTGAACACTGAAGCTTTCTTT. Its translation is CASSPRLNTEAFF.

The V gene is TRBV6-6, the J gene TRBJ1-4, with TRBD1 identical over 8 bases. The CDR3 contains 13 residues. The J segment lost 8 bases and the V segment lost 5 bases, leaving 4 bases of the junction unmatched. Germline assignment: CDR1 MNHNY and CDR2 SVGAGI (reference sequence). The CDR3 is CASSDRGYEKLFF. The CDR3 bases are TGTGCCAGCAGTGACAGGGGTTACGAAAAACTGTTTTTT.

The DNA for the CDR3 is TGTGCCACCAGCCTAGTTGGAGCCGGGGAGCTGTTTTTT. Translation gives CATSLVGAGELFF. The chain carries TRBV15 and TRBJ2-2, with D uncertain. Germline V CDR1 and CDR2: LNHNV, YYDKDF (reference sequence). The germline V and J ends were trimmed by 5 bases and 6 bases, with 10 bases remaining between them. This CDR3 is 13 amino acids long.

The CDR3 DNA is TGTGCCTGGAGTCCGCCGACAGGGTCCGGGGAAAAACTGTTTTTT. Protein product: CAWSPPTGSGEKLFF. The rearrangement uses TRBV30 and TRBJ1-4, with 7 bases that match TRBD1. CDR3 size: 15 residues. CDR1 GTSNPN and CDR2 SVGIG come from the germline V gene (reference sequence). V trimming: 2 bases; J trimming: 8 bases; junction bases outside the gene matches: 11.

The chain recombines TRBV19 with TRBJ1-2; no reliable D call. Trimming removed 3 bases at V and 0 bases at J, with 8 bases between. The CDR3 is 14 residues long. Germline V lookup: CDR1 LNHDA, CDR2 SQIVND (reference sequence). The CDR3 here is CASSIARTNYGYTF. The CDR3 region has the DNA TGTGCCAGTAGTATTGCCAGAACTAACTATGGCTACACCTTC.

This clone was recorded only once. This chain uses TRBV27 with TRBJ2-7; 7 bases align to TRBD2. This CDR3 has 14 amino acids. The germline CDR1 and CDR2 sequences are MNHEY and SMNVEV (reference sequence). J gave up 6 bases and V 4 bases, and 9 bases lay outside the gene matches. As DNA, the CDR3 is TGTGCCAGCAGTTCCCTCCTGACTAGCCGCGAGCAGTACTTC. It translates to CASSSLLTSREQYF.

The V and J genes are TRBV6-5 and TRBJ2-3; D not certain. This CDR3 spans 15 amino acids. Germline lookup yields CDR1 MNHEY and CDR2 SVGAGI. The V end lost 6 bases, the J end lost 5 bases, and 18 bases lay between the germline ends. The CDR3 is CASSQDSLKRDTQYF. Written as DNA, the CDR3 is TGTGCCAGCAGCCAAGACTCCCTAAAGAGAGATACGCAGTATTTT.

V usage is TRBV6-6 and J usage is TRBJ1-5; maybe TRBD1 (6 bases). Germline CDR1 is MNHNY and CDR2 is SVGAGI (reference sequence). Trimming removed 6 bases at V and 6 bases at J, with 21 bases between. This CDR3 region has 16 residues. In DNA form, the CDR3 reads TGTGCCAGCAGCCCAGGGGACACCTTTGCTGTTCAGCCCCAGCATTTT. Encoded protein: CASSPGDTFAVQPQHF.

The V gene is TRBV11-2, the J gene TRBJ1-4, with D unclear. Looked up from germline, CDR1 is SGHAT and CDR2 is FQNNGV. CDR3 length: 16 residues. Trimming removed 0 bases at V and 5 bases at J, with 13 bases between. The CDR3 DNA follows: TGTGCCAGCAGCTTAGATCGGCCAGGATCCAATGAAAAACTGTTTTTT. This codes for CASSLDRPGSNEKLFF.

The chain carries TRBV29-1 and TRBJ2-7, with TRBD1 matching over 12 bases. Germline-derived CDR1 and CDR2 are SQVTM and ANQGSEA. Germline trimming cut 4 bases from V and 4 bases from J; bases unmatched to any gene: 11. The CDR3 has 16 residues. For the CDR3, the DNA is TGCAGCGTTGGGGACAGGGGGCTTGGGGGGATGTACGAGCAGTACTTC. This gives the protein CSVGDRGLGGMYEQYF.

The chain combines TRBV7-2 with TRBJ2-7, with TRBD1 matching 8 bases. Germline assignment: CDR1 SGHTA and CDR2 FQGNSA. This CDR3 is 15 amino acids long. V dropped 0 bases and J dropped 0; count of bases not matched to a gene: 1. DNA of the CDR3: TGTGCCAGCAGCTTAGCCGGGACAGGCTCCTACGAGCAGTACTTC. This codes for CASSLAGTGSYEQYF.

The chain carries TRBV10-3 and TRBJ2-3; 9 bases agree with TRBD2. Germline assignment: CDR1 ENHRY and CDR2 SYGVKD. The CDR3 loop spans 16 amino acids. V was clipped by 3 bases and J by 1 base; unmatched bases: 5. CDR3 protein: CAISDLAGAGTDTQYF. The CDR3 DNA sequence: TGTGCCATCAGTGATTTAGCGGGAGCGGGCACAGATACGCAGTATTTT.

The rearrangement uses TRBV7-8 and TRBJ1-2; 8 nucleotides align to TRBD1. Per germline, CDR1 SGHVS and CDR2 FQNEAQ. The CDR3 spans 16 residues. Trimming removed 0 bases from V and 7 bases from J; junction bases left unmatched: 10. CDR3 amino acids: CASSLAGQGARGGYTF. The CDR3 DNA reads TGTGCCAGCAGCTTAGCTGGTCAGGGGGCGCGTGGTGGCTACACCTTC.

This clone is a singleton in its sample. This sequence joins TRBV2 and TRBJ2-2; TRBD1 matches at 7 bases. The trim removed 8 bases at V and 4 bases at J, leaving 10 bases unmatched. CDR1 SNHLY and CDR2 FYNNEI come from the germline V gene. CDR3 length: 15 amino acids. This CDR3 is CASQFTGALTGELFF. CDR3 sequence (DNA): TGTGCCAGCCAATTTACAGGGGCCCTCACCGGGGAGCTGTTTTTT.

This sequence joins TRBV30 and TRBJ1-1, with a weak D call TRBD1 (5 bases). This CDR3 has 11 amino acids. Germline assignment: CDR1 GTSNPN and CDR2 SVGIG (reference sequence). CDR3 sequence (DNA): TGTGGTGGGGGGATGAACACTGAAGCTTTCTTT. Its translation: CGGGMNTEAFF.

This sequence joins TRBV27 and TRBJ1-1; TRBD1 might be the D (5 bases). Germline V gives CDR1 MNHEY, CDR2 SMNVEV (reference sequence). This CDR3 has 13 amino acids. The V gene lost 6 bases and the J gene lost 1 base, with 9 bases spanning the gap. CDR3: CASSMTANTEAFF. CDR3 in DNA: TGTGCCAGCAGCATGACAGCGAACACTGAAGCTTTCTTT.

V gene TRBV7-2 combines with J gene TRBJ1-5; D gene unclear. The germline gives CDR1 SGHTA, CDR2 FQGNSA. Trimming cost V 1 base and J 0 bases, with 7 bases left between them. The CDR3 spans 15 residues. The CDR3 region is CASSLVVGSNQPQHF. The CDR3 coding sequence is TGTGCCAGCAGCTTAGTGGTCGGTAGCAATCAGCCCCAGCATTTT. The full variable domain, its missing parts supplied by reference TRBV7-2 and TRBJ1-5, is GAGVSQSPSNKVTEKGKDVELRCDPISGHTALYWYRQSLGQGLEFLIYFQGNSAPDKSGLPSDRFSAERTGGSVSTLTIQRTQQEDSAVYLCASSLVVGSNQPQHFGDGTRLSIL.

The chain combines TRBV11-2 with TRBJ2-3; TRBD2 agrees at 8 bases. V shed 4 bases and J 3 bases; nucleotides not matched to a gene: 12. Germline CDR1 and CDR2: SGHAT and FQNNGV. This CDR3 spans 17 amino acids. This CDR3 is CASSSTSGVVGTDTQYF. CDR3 nucleotide sequence: TGTGCCAGCAGCTCTACTAGCGGAGTTGTGGGTACAGATACGCAGTATTTT.

This chain links TRBV6-1 with TRBJ1-3; a possible D gene is TRBD1 (5 bases). The germline gives CDR1 MNHNS, CDR2 SASEGT. CDR3 size: 14 residues. V gave up 5 bases and J gave up 4 bases, with 12 bases separating them. CDR3 sequence (DNA): TGTGCCAGCAGTACCCACAGGTCCGGAAACACCATATATTTT. It specifies CASSTHRSGNTIYF.